Listed here are 5 T cell receptor beta chains from one sample, sequenced in a study of blood T cell repertoires in COVID-19. The repertoire was sequenced with immunoSEQ multiplex PCR; TCRdb's copy has only in-frame clones and lacks some. The sample holds roughly 380,000 clones, roughly 89% seen once. Specimen: peripheral blood. Receptor source: a woman aged 55-70 years with COVID-19, enrolled during active disease.

The rearrangement uses TRBV6-5 and TRBJ2-5; D remains ambiguous. This CDR3 contains 12 residues. Deletions cut 7 bases from V and 7 bases from J, with 13 bases between. Germline lookup yields CDR1 MNHEY and CDR2 SVGAGI. The CDR3 bases are TGTGCCAGCACCACCCTACTCTGGACCCAGTACTTC. Translation: CASTTLLWTQYF.

V is TRBV5-4 and J is TRBJ2-1; unclear D gene. Trimming left V 4 bases short and J 10 bases short, with 9 bases between. This CDR3 contains 11 residues. Germline V gives CDR1 SGHNT, CDR2 YYREEE (reference sequence). The CDR3 DNA is TGTGCCAGCAGCACTACCCGGGAGCAGTTCTTC. Protein: CASSTTREQFF.

Here the CDR3 reads CASSQEVMTGTYEQYF. The CDR3 DNA sequence: TGTGCCAGCAGCCAAGAGGTGATGACAGGGACCTACGAGCAGTACTTC. The chain links TRBV14 to TRBJ2-7; 7 bases align to TRBD1. Trimming removed 0 bases from V and 2 bases from J; junction bases left unmatched: 7. CDR1 and CDR2 (germline): SGHDN, FVKESK. This CDR3 is built from 16 residues.

The J gene is TRBJ1-6, the V gene TRBV19; no definite D call. This CDR3 is 13 amino acids long. Between the trimmed V and J ends, which lost 2 bases and 6 bases, there was a span of 5 bases. Germline-derived CDR1 and CDR2 are LNHDA and SQIVND (reference sequence). CDR3 DNA: TGTGCCAGTAGTATAAGCGTTAATTCACCCCTCCACTTT. Its translation: CASSISVNSPLHF.

The chain couples TRBV5-1 to TRBJ2-5, with a weak D call TRBD2 (7 bases). CDR1 SGHRS and CDR2 YFSETQ come from the germline V gene. The CDR3 contains 16 residues. Deletions cut 4 bases from V and 5 bases from J, with 21 bases between. CDR3 residues: CASSAMRGGSGETQYF. DNA for the CDR3: TGCGCCAGCAGCGCCATGAGGGGGGGTTCCGGGGAGACCCAGTACTTC.